Listed below are T cell receptor beta chains from one sample, sequenced in a study of Graves' ophthalmopathy and Graves' hyperthyroidism. TCRdb itself ran the multiplex PCR reads through MiXCR, one entry per CDR3 protein. The table has approximately 1.2 million distinct CDR3 sequences, roughly two fifths seen once. Input material: peripheral blood or thyroid tissue (not recorded which). These receptors all come from an adult man with Graves' hyperthyroidism. The CDR3 runs from the conserved cysteine through the conserved F or W. D genes are given only for firm matches. Clone size, where shown, is once, few, many, or a class for clones that have expanded.

J gene | clone size | V gene | D gene | CDR3 protein | CDR3 DNA
TRBJ2-2 | - | TRBV7-3 | TRBD2 | CASGGGYTGELFF | TGTGCCAGCGGGGGGGGGTACACCGGGGAGCTGTTTTTT
TRBJ2-5 | - | TRBV6-1 | TRBD2 | CASSSVTSGAETQYF | TGTGCCAGCAGTTCGGTGACTAGCGGTGCAGAGACCCAGTACTTC
TRBJ2-6 | few | TRBV12-3/TRBV12-4 | - | CASSWGHSPSGANVLTF | TGTGCCAGCAGTTGGGGACACAGCCCCTCTGGGGCCAACGTCCTGACTTTC
TRBJ1-1 | - | TRBV20-1 | TRBD1 | CSARALGQGRTEAFF | TGCAGTGCTAGAGCCCTGGGACAGGGTAGGACTGAAGCTTTCTTT
TRBJ2-3 | many | TRBV24-1 | - | CATSATTRRDTQYF | TGTGCCACCAGTGCCACGACTAGACGAGATACGCAGTATTTT
TRBJ2-7 | many | TRBV10-3 | - | CAISEDRKYEQYF | TGTGCCATCAGCGAGGACAGAAAGTACGAGCAGTACTTC
TRBJ2-5 | few | TRBV4-1 | - | CASSQGFVGQETQYF | TGCGCCAGCAGCCAAGGATTTGTGGGACAAGAGACCCAGTACTTC
TRBJ1-6 | - | TRBV4-2 | TRBD1 | CASSQTQGAASSPLHF | TGTGCCAGCAGCCAAACTCAGGGGGCGGCAAGTTCACCCCTCCACTTT
TRBJ2-2 | - | TRBV7-9 | - | CASSLAGSVSGELFF | TGTGCCAGCAGCTTGGCAGGGTCGGTTTCAGGGGAGCTGTTTTTT
TRBJ1-2 | many | TRBV7-2 | - | CASSGRGQQGYTF | TGTGCCAGCAGTGGCAGGGGTCAGCAGGGCTACACCTTC
TRBJ2-3 | few | TRBV7-9 | - | CASSPAGRTDTQYF | TGTGCCAGCAGCCCAGCAGGCCGGACAGATACGCAGTATTTT
TRBJ1-2 | - | TRBV9 | TRBD1 | CASSVNPTGLGYGYTF | TGTGCCAGCAGCGTAAACCCGACAGGGTTGGGCTATGGCTACACCTTC
TRBJ1-4 | - | TRBV12-3/TRBV12-4 | TRBD1 | CASSLPGGGEKLFF | TGTGCCAGCAGTTTACCAGGGGGCGGGGAAAAACTGTTTTTT
TRBJ1-1 | - | TRBV2 | - | CASMPSMNTEAFF | TGTGCCAGCATGCCAAGTATGAACACTGAAGCTTTCTTT
TRBJ1-2 | few | TRBV9 | - | CASSPRGGGTDGYTF | TGTGCCAGCAGCCCGCGGGGGGGGGGGACGGATGGCTACACCTTC
TRBJ1-2 | few | TRBV10-3 | - | CAISESTGEYGYTF | TGTGCCATCAGTGAGTCGACGGGAGAGTATGGCTACACCTTC
TRBJ2-6 | many | TRBV20-1 | - | CSARDQHSNSGANVLTF | TGCAGTGCTAGAGATCAGCACAGCAACTCTGGGGCCAACGTCCTGACTTTC
TRBJ2-7 | - | TRBV10-3 | - | CASSPRESDYEQYF | TGTGCCAGCAGTCCCCGCGAGAGTGACTACGAGCAGTACTTC
TRBJ2-7 | many | TRBV29-1 | TRBD2 | CSAKRRTSEDEQYF | TGCAGCGCAAAACGGAGGACTAGCGAGGACGAGCAGTACTTC
TRBJ1-6 | - | TRBV4-2 | - | CASSQDFHGQSYNSPLHF | TGTGCCAGCAGCCAAGATTTTCACGGGCAGTCCTATAATTCACCCCTCCACTTT
TRBJ2-7 | many | TRBV29-1 | - | CSVWVGEQYF | TGCAGCGTTTGGGTAGGCGAGCAGTACTTC
TRBJ2-2 | many | TRBV2 | TRBD1 | CARGTGGNTGELFF | TGTGCCAGAGGGACAGGGGGCAACACCGGGGAGCTGTTTTTT
TRBJ2-2 | - | TRBV6-5 | - | CASSSARGGAGELFF | TGTGCCAGCAGTTCAGCCAGGGGGGGAGCCGGGGAGCTGTTTTTT
TRBJ1-1 | - | TRBV29-1 | - | CSVGGGGFSTEAFF | TGCAGCGTTGGAGGGGGGGGCTTTAGCACTGAAGCTTTCTTT
TRBJ1-4 | many | TRBV6-5 | TRBD1 | CASSMTGGSEKLFF | TGTGCCAGCAGTATGACAGGGGGCAGTGAAAAACTGTTTTTT
TRBJ1-4 | many | TRBV25-1 | TRBD1 | CASSEGQGGNEKLFF | TGTGCCAGCAGTGAAGGACAGGGGGGAAATGAAAAACTGTTTTTT
TRBJ2-2 | - | TRBV20-1 | - | CSASRTGAGSTGELFF | TGCAGTGCTAGCCGGACCGGGGCAGGGAGCACCGGGGAGCTGTTTTTT
TRBJ1-5 | many | TRBV24-1 | - | CATSASGSNQPQHF | TGTGCCACCAGTGCCTCAGGTAGCAATCAGCCCCAGCATTTT
TRBJ2-6 | - | TRBV7-9 | - | CASSYGRSEGGNVLTF | TGTGCCAGCAGCTACGGTCGGTCCGAAGGGGGAAACGTCCTGACTTTC
TRBJ2-5 | - | TRBV10-3 | TRBD2 | CAIREGGETQYF | TGTGCCATCCGGGAGGGGGGAGAGACCCAGTACTTC
TRBJ2-7 | many | TRBV20-1 | - | CSARDLGMGEQYF | TGCAGTGCTAGAGATTTAGGGATGGGCGAGCAGTACTTC
TRBJ1-5 | many | TRBV6-2/TRBV6-3 | - | CASSYEGSNQPQHF | TGTGCCAGCAGTTACGAGGGAAGCAATCAGCCCCAGCATTTT
TRBJ1-6 | many | TRBV10-3 | - | CAISGRQGDSPLHF | TGTGCCATCAGTGGTCGGCAGGGCGATTCACCCCTCCACTTT
TRBJ1-2 | once | TRBV7-9 | TRBD1 | CASSETPQGNYGYTF | TGTGCCAGCAGCGAAACGCCACAGGGGAACTATGGCTACACCTTC
TRBJ2-5 | - | TRBV25-1 | - | CASSEPGERETQYF | TGTGCCAGCAGTGAACCAGGGGAAAGGGAGACCCAGTACTTC
TRBJ2-7 | many | TRBV7-2 | - | CASSLADDRDSSYEQYF | TGTGCCAGCAGCTTAGCGGACGACCGGGACTCCTCCTACGAGCAGTACTTC
TRBJ2-1 | - | TRBV11-2 | - | CASSGYRDEQFF | TGTGCCAGCAGCGGATATCGCGATGAGCAGTTCTTC
TRBJ1-2 | few | TRBV3-1 | - | CASSQSGGANGYTF | TGTGCCAGCAGCCAATCGGGGGGTGCAAATGGCTACACCTTC
TRBJ2-2 | - | TRBV10-2 | - | CASSEPDSDGTGELFF | TGCGCCAGCAGTGAGCCGGACAGCGATGGCACCGGGGAGCTGTTTTTT
TRBJ2-2 | once | TRBV6-1 | - | CAGSYSIHQGWELFF | TGTGCCGGCAGTTACTCGATACATCAGGGGTGGGAGCTGTTTTTT
TRBJ1-2 | few | TRBV12-3/TRBV12-4 | - | CASSLEGPGANYGYTF | TGTGCCAGCAGTTTAGAGGGCCCGGGGGCGAACTATGGCTACACCTTC
TRBJ1-1 | - | TRBV12-3/TRBV12-4 | - | CASSLGQAAEAFF | TGTGCCAGCAGTTTAGGTCAGGCGGCTGAAGCTTTCTTT
TRBJ2-3 | many | TRBV7-9 | - | CASSLNPATDTQYF | TGTGCCAGCAGCTTAAATCCAGCAACAGATACGCAGTATTTT
TRBJ1-2 | - | TRBV7-9 | - | CASSRGPRYGYTF | TGTGCCAGCAGTCGGGGACCCCGCTATGGCTACACCTTC
TRBJ2-2 | many | TRBV19 | - | CASNGDGNTGELFF | TGTGCCAGTAACGGGGACGGGAACACCGGGGAGCTGTTTTTT
TRBJ1-1 | - | TRBV9 | - | CASSVDLRGGNTEAFF | TGTGCCAGCAGCGTAGACCTTAGGGGGGGAAACACTGAAGCTTTCTTT
TRBJ2-7 | many | TRBV7-9 | - | CASDIGTDTYEQYF | TGTGCCAGCGACATCGGGACGGATACCTACGAGCAGTACTTC
TRBJ2-7 | - | TRBV10-3 | - | CAISPLASSYEQYF | TGTGCCATCAGTCCTTTGGCCTCCTCCTACGAGCAGTACTTC
TRBJ2-7 | - | TRBV9 | - | CASSPRLASPYEQYF | TGTGCCAGCAGCCCGCGACTTGCCTCCCCCTACGAGCAGTACTTC
TRBJ2-7 | many | TRBV20-1 | - | CSARAASGPYEQYF | TGCAGTGCTAGAGCTGCCAGCGGACCCTACGAGCAGTACTTC
TRBJ2-5 | many | TRBV20-1 | TRBD2 | CSATTGLAGVETQYF | TGCAGTGCTACCACGGGACTAGCGGGAGTGGAGACCCAGTACTTC